The clone carrying this TCR beta chain has more than one count but fewer than ten. Its antigen is undetermined. The authors made TCR beta libraries by quantitative 5'-RACE with molecular barcodes. TCRdb reprocessed the 5' RACE reads with MiXCR, giving one entry per CDR3 protein. The data show 300,000 to 350,000 distinct CDR3 sequences, 20% seen once. The data originate from a study of CD8 T cells in ankylosing spondylitis. Germline CDR1 SGHAT, CDR2 FQNNGV. V gave up 5 bases and J gave up 2 bases; unmatched junction bases: 6. This CDR3 contains 16 residues. Broader study findings: Clones tied to disease were said to be significantly enriched in matched ankylosing spondylitis synovial fluid.

This TCR was sampled from a female donor with ankylosing spondylitis or in good health (not recorded which). The sample was blood, either unsorted or a sorted T cell fraction (not recorded which). The V and J genes are TRBV11-2 and TRBJ2-3, with TRBD2 identical over 11 bases. CDR3 nucleotide sequence: TGTGCCAGCAGCCCGGGACTAGCGGTGATCACAGATACGCAGTATTTT. As protein: CASSPGLAVITDTQYF.